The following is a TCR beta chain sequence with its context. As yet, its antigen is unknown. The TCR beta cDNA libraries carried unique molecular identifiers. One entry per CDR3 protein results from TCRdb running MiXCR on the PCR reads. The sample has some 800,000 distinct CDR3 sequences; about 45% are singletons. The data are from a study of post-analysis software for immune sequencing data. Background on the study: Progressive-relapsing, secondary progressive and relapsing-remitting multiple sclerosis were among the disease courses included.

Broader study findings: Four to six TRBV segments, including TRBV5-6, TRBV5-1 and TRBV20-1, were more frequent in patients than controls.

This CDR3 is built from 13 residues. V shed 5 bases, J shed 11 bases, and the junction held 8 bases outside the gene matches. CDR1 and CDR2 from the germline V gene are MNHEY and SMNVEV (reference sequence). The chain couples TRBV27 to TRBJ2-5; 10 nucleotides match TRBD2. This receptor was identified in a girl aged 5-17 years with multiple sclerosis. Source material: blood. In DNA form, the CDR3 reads TGTGCCAGCAGTCAGCGGGAGGGGGGGGAGCAGTACTTC. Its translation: CASSQREGGEQYF.